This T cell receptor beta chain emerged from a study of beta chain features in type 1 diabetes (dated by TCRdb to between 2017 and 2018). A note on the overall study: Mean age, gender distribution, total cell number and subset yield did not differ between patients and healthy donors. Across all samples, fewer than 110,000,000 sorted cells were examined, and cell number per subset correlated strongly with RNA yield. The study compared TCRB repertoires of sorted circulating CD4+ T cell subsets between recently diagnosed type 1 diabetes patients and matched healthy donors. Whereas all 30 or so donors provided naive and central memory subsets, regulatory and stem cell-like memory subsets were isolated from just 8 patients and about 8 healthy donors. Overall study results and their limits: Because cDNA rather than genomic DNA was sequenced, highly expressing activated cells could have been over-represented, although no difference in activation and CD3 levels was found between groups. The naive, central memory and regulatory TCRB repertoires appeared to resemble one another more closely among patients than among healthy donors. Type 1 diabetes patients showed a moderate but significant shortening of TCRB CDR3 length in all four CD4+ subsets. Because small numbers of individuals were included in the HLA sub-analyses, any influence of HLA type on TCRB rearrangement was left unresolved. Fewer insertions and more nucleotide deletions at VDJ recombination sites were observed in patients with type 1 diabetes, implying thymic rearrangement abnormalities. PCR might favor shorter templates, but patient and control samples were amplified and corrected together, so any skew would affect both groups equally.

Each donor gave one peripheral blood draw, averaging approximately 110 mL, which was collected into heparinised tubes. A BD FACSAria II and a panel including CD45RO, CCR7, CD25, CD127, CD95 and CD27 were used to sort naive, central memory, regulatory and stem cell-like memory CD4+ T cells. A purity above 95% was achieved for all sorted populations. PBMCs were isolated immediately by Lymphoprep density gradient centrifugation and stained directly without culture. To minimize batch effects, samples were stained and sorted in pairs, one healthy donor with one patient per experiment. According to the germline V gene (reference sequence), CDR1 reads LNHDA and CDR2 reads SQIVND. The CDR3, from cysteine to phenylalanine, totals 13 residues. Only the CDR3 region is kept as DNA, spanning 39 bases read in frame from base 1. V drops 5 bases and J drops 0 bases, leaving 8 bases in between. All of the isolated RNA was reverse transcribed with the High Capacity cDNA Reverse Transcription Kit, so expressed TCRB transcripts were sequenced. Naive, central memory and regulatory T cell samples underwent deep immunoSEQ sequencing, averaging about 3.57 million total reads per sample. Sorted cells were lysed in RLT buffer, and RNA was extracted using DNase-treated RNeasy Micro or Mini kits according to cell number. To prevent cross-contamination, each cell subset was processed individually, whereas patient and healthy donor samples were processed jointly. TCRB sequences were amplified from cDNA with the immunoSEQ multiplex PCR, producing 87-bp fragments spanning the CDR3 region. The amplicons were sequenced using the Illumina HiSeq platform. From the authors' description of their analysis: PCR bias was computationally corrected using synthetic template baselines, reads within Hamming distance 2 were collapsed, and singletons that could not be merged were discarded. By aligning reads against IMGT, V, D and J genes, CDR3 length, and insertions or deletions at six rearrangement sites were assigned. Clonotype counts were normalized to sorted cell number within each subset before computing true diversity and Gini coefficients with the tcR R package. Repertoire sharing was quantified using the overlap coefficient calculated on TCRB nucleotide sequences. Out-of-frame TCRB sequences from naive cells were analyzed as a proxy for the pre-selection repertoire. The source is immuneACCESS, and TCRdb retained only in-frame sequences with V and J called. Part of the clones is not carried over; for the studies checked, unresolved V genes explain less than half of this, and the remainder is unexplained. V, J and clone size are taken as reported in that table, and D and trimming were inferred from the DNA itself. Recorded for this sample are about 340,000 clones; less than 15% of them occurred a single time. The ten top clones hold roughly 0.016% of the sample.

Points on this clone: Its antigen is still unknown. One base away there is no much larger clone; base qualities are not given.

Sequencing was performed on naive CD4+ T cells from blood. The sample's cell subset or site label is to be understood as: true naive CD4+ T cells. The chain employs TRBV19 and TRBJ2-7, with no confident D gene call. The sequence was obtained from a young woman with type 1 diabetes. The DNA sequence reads TGTGCCAGTAGTGAGCATTTCTCCTACGAGCAGTACTTC. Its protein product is CASSEHFSYEQYF.